This T cell receptor (beta chain) was recovered during a study of shared clonotypes between healthy human individuals. About the research overall: The donor group consisted of a couple of women and three men, aged 18 to 49. Per-donor plates numbered three CD4 naive, three CD4 memory, two CD8 naive and one CD8 memory. Study outcomes and limitations: Larger estimated richness was generally seen in naive subsets than in memory subsets.

A remark on this clone: The antigen is undetermined.

Germline CDR1 reads SGDLS; CDR2 reads YYNGEE. The V and J ends lost 0 bases and 7 bases respectively, with 14 bases between them. The CDR3 is made up of 15 amino acids. Profiled with immunoSEQ multiplex PCR; TCRdb holds only in-frame clones, not every one. The profile covers about 1,900,000 clones, with about 95% appearing a single time and around 1.2% taken by the ten largest. Terminally differentiated effector memory CD45RA+ cells were excluded from the naive CD8 cells, which were CD45RO-negative and positively selected for CCR7. Source material: naive CD8+ T cells sorted from blood. V gene TRBV9 combines with J gene TRBJ1-5, with TRBD1 as a possible D gene (5 bases). This TCR derives from a man younger than 35 in good health. CDR3 in amino acids: CASSVEEGIGQPQHF. Here the CDR3 DNA reads TGTGCCAGCAGCGTAGAAGAGGGGATAGGACAGCCCCAGCATTTT.